This T cell receptor beta chain stems from a study of cytomegalovirus exposure and HLA in healthy donors (dated by TCRdb to 2016 to 2017). For the study in its entirety: An earlier analysis of several hundred of the donors reported 250 to 350 Gb of sequence data and 117 million unique TCR beta sequences obtained from around 190 million T cells. About 280 gigabases of sequencing data and approximately 91 million unique TCR sequences made up an early release that covered several hundred HLA-typed donors. Of the 300 to 500 genotyped donors, 65% to 90% were placed in the genetic ancestry cluster associated with self-reported Caucasian donors. The study aimed to test whether cataloging public T cell receptors could reveal signatures of past pathogen exposure. Using immunosequencing, the study profiled T cell repertoires from about 620 subjects and related those repertoires to cytomegalovirus serostatus. In addition to the first cohort of approximately 670 subjects, a separate validation cohort of some 120 different subjects was used. To predict cytomegalovirus infection status, the study brought together high-throughput TCR immunosequencing, statistical association of individual TCRs with disease status, and machine learning. In a later analysis, previously published TCR beta repertoires from more than 500 donors were re-analyzed and high-resolution HLA genotyping was added so that TCR occurrence patterns could be studied. The later analysis used no new phenotypic data to find candidate immune exposures, relying instead on TCR beta sequences and their occurrence across donors. In an earlier analysis of around 540 of the donors, high-throughput TCR beta sequencing was used to judge whether each TCR beta V gene segment behaved as functional or pseudogenic. Donor age, sex, ethnicity and CMV serostatus were collected together with the repertoire data. Genome-wide SNP genotypes for about 55% of the 666 donors were used in a later genetic analysis, which treated that subset as a discovery cohort. Every repertoire in the discovery cohort had been generated on one and the same sequencing platform. HLA typing covered class I and class II loci at four-digit resolution. The number of donors typed differed by locus, with 629-630 for A, B, C, DRB1 and DQB1, around 500 for DQA1, 606 for DPA1, and approximately 470 for DPB1. A few DR-DQ haplotypes were handled as single units for association and clustering because linkage in the cohort was strong. Among some 400 genotyped donors of the cohort, an average of approximately 240,000 unique TCR beta nucleotide sequences was sequenced per donor, of which about 20% were non-productive. Study-level results and caveats: The earlier analysis of approximately 590 of the donors excluded 15 to 20 rarely observed V segments, including chromosome 9 orphons, because counts were too low. Presence/absence analyses assumed roughly uniform sequencing depth across donors, an assumption that may not hold. The classifier was reported to diagnose cytomegalovirus status with high specificity and sensitivity in both the original cohort and the validation cohort. Only TCR beta chains were sequenced in this cohort, and the absence of alpha or paired-chain data limited detectable features. It was suggested by the authors that the approach could potentially be generalized to other disease states and immunological phenotypes. A group of highly shared sequence variants was considered likely to be a technical artifact of the sequencing pipeline. Most TCR sequences were observed very rarely across donors, whereas some public TCRs were present in many individuals. According to a later analysis, most CMV-associated TCR beta chains appeared to be HLA-restricted, and the HLA associations seemed to be driven largely by CMV exposure. Immune exposure information for the cohort was limited to CMV serostatus. A later genetic analysis reported fewer N-insertions in productive TCRs among donors in an Asian-associated ancestry cluster than the approximately 700-donor mean. A later analysis associated 15,000 or so TCR beta sequences with specific HLA alleles at a false discovery rate of 0.05. A further reported finding was that TCR beta sequences accurately predicted the HLA-A and HLA-B alleles for most subjects in the first cohort. The 87-base-pair reads could not distinguish some IMGT-functional V segments, including TRBV6-2 and TRBV6-3, so those segments were excluded. Several of the top co-occurrence clusters appeared to be linked to parvovirus B19, influenza, CMV and Epstein-Barr virus, according to a later analysis. In a later analysis, the rate of TCR association differed among HLA loci, with DRB1 alleles having the most associated TCRs and HLA-C alleles having the fewest. Linkage disequilibrium might explain the correlated functional status among segregating V segments, but an unknown experimental factor could not be excluded. Because HLA typing was missing for some donors at each locus, association tests included only the typed subset. Assigning TCR associations to individual alleles was difficult when HLA alleles, especially DR and DQ, strongly co-occurred. In an earlier analysis of around 600 of the donors, most TCR beta V segments were observed in productive rearrangements about 90% or about 30% of the time, broadly matching IMGT annotations. In the study, around 150 TCR beta chains were listed as associated with cytomegalovirus. A later analysis found that HLA-associated TCR beta chains were more clonally expanded and had lower generation probabilities than equally common non-associated chains. A few of the identified cytomegalovirus-associated TCR beta chains were confirmed in vitro to be specific for cytomegalovirus antigens. A later genetic analysis associated a missense DCLRE1C variant with V-gene and J-gene trimming of TCR beta chains, and an independent cohort replicated the association.

Cut back by 10 bases and 0 bases, the V and J ends lie 10 bases apart. The CDR3 holds 12 amino acids from the cysteine to the phenylalanine. The only DNA kept is the CDR3, 36 bases in frame from the first base. From a lookup of the germline V gene, CDR1 and CDR2 are WSHSY and SAAADI. Comment on this clone: It lacks a known antigen. No qualities accompany the bases; no much larger clone lies one base away.

Library construction relied on the immunoSEQ multiplex PCR assay. For the multiplex PCR, a mixture combining 60 forward primers for TCR Vbeta segments and 13 reverse primers for TCR Jbeta segments was used. The CDR3 region of rearranged TCR beta genes was amplified from genomic DNA with a multiplex PCR assay. On the Illumina HiSeq System, the amplified TCR beta libraries were sequenced as 87-base-pair reads. As for how the authors treated the data: In a later analysis, roughly 80 million unique TCR beta chains were counted across the approximately 670 repertoires, and approximately 11 million of these chains were shared by at least two donors. A nearest-neighbor algorithm error-corrected the raw reads and collapsed the reads into unique sequences, merging closely related sequences to remove PCR and sequencing errors. Alignment of CDR3 sequences to IMGT reference sequences was used to assign V, D and J gene segments. For a sequence to be retained, a match of at least six nucleotides was required to both a V gene segment and a J gene segment. A rearrangement was called productive if the CDR3 had no stop codons and remained in frame with V and J, and every other rearrangement was called non-productive. Following IMGT convention, CDR3 was defined as the stretch from the second conserved V-encoded cysteine up to the conserved J-encoded phenylalanine. In an earlier analysis of approximately 500 of the donors, sequences lacking an unambiguous match to a single V gene segment were excluded. In an earlier analysis of 500 to 750 of the donors, V segments were called functional above 56.7% productive rearrangements and were called segregating when the between-donor standard deviation exceeded 5%. A statistical classification framework was developed to diagnose cytomegalovirus status using the catalog of TCR beta chain sequences. In a later analysis, V and J genes were assigned by comparing TCR nucleotide sequences against IMGT/GENE-DB human TR gene sequences. Using the TCRdist pipeline, a later analysis assigned CDR3 sequences along with most-parsimonious VDJ recombination scenarios. In a later analysis, every TCR beta chain was defined by the combination of its CDR3 amino acid sequence and its V-gene family, and reads without a unique V-gene family were dropped. A later analysis removed nearly 600 highly shared, low-generation-probability nucleotide sequences to deal with suspected cross-contamination and a sequencing artifact. For each public chain, a later analysis derived a clonal expansion index from normalized ranks of inferred template counts within each repertoire. A later analysis computed generation probabilities with a VDJ recombination model fitted to out-of-frame rearrangements, and checked the results against IGoR. In a later analysis, hypergeometric tests were used to score TCR-TCR, TCR-HLA and TCR-CMV co-occurrence, with a repertoire-size bias correction applied to TCR pairs. False discovery rates were estimated in a later analysis by permuting HLA or CMV assignments 20 times. In a later analysis, co-occurring TCRs were grouped using DBSCAN, with TCRdist sequence similarity added in when clustering inside HLA-allele-positive subsets. For co-occurrence clustering, repertoires with fewer than 30,000 or more than 120,000 public chains were excluded, along with five repertoires with anomalous nucleotide sharing. Entries here come from immuneACCESS through TCRdb and include only in-frame sequences with V and J called. Some clones fail to appear in such tables; in the studies checked, an unresolved V gene covers under half of the shortfall, and the cause of the remainder is unknown. Clone size and V and J calls were adopted from that table, with D and trimming inferred from the DNA. This sample is represented by about 97,000 clones; about 81% of them were singletons. Of the sample, more than 5% falls within the top ten clones.

The cohort was made up of 500 to 850 healthy bone marrow donors. At the time of sampling, every cohort member was nominally healthy, though immune exposures that went unrecorded were likely present. The donor was CMV seropositive and was included in the group of 300 or so seropositive cohort members. A peripheral blood sample was collected from each donor, and TCR beta sequencing was performed on peripheral blood mononuclear cells. The Qiagen DNeasy Blood Extraction Kit was used to extract genomic DNA from the blood cell samples. The sequence is built from TRBV10-2 and TRBJ2-7, with the identity of the D gene unclear. Sequences were obtained from PBMCs. This TCR derives from a middle-aged man in good health and CMV-seropositive. This receptor carries the CDR3 CATSRGSYEQYF. The nucleotides read TGCGCCACCTCCCGAGGCTCCTACGAGCAGTACTTC.